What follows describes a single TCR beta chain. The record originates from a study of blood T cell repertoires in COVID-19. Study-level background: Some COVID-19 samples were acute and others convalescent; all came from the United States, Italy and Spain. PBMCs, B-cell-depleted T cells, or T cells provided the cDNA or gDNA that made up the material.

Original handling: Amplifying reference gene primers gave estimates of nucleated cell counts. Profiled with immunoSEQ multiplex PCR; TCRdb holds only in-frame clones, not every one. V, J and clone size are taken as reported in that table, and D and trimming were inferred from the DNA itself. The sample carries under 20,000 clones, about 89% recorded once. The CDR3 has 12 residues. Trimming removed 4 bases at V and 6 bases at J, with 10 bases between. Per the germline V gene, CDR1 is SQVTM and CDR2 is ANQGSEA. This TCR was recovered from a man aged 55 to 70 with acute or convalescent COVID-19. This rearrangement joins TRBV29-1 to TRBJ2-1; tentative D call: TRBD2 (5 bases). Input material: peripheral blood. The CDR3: CSVGPSINEQFF. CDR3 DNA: TGCAGCGTTGGGCCTAGCATCAATGAGCAGTTCTTC.